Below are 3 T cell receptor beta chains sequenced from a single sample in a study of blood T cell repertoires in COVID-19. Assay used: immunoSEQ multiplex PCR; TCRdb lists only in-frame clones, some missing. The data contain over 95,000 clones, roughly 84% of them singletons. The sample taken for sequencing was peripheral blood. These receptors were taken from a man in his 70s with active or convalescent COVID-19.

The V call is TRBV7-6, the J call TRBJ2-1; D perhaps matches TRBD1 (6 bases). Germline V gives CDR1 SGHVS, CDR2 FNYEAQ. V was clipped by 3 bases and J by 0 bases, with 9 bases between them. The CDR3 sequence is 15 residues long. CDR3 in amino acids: CASSLTRGSYNEQFF. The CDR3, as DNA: TGTGCCAGCAGCTTGACCAGGGGCTCCTACAATGAGCAGTTCTTC.

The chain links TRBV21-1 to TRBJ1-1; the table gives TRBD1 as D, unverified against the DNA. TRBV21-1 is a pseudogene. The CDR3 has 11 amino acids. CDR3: CASSTNTEAFF. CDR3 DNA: TGTGCCAGCAGCACAAACACTGAAGCTTTCTTT.

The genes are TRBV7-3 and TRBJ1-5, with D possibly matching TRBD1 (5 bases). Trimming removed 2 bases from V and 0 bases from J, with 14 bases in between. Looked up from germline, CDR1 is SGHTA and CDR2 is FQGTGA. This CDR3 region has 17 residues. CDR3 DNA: TGTGCCAGCAGCTTAGATTACCGGGGGTATAGCAATCAGCCCCAGCATTTT. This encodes CASSLDYRGYSNQPQHF.